This TCR beta chain was obtained from a study of cytomegalovirus exposure and HLA in healthy donors (dated by TCRdb to the late 2010s). Context from the whole study: In an earlier analysis of roughly 500 of the donors, 250 to 350 Gb of sequence data and 120 million or so unique TCR beta sequences from approximately 180 million T cells were reported. An early release that covered around 590 HLA-typed donors contained around 330 gigabases of sequencing data and about 84 million unique TCR sequences. Among the roughly 370 genotyped donors, approximately 76% belonged to the genetic ancestry cluster associated with self-reported Caucasian donors. The study aimed to test whether cataloging public T cell receptors could reveal signatures of past pathogen exposure. The study profiled the T cell repertoires of around 700 subjects by immunosequencing and related them to cytomegalovirus serostatus. In addition to the first cohort of approximately 670 subjects, a separate validation cohort of 100 to 150 different subjects was used. To predict cytomegalovirus infection status, the study combined high-throughput TCR immunosequencing, statistical association of individual TCRs with disease status, and machine learning. In a later analysis, previously published TCR beta repertoires from roughly 710 donors were re-analyzed and high-resolution HLA genotyping was added so that TCR occurrence patterns could be studied. In the later analysis, no new phenotypic data were used to find candidate immune exposures; instead, reliance was placed on TCR beta sequences and their occurrence across donors. An earlier analysis of around 640 of the donors used high-throughput TCR beta sequencing to judge whether each TCR beta V gene segment behaved as functional or pseudogenic. Donor age, sex, ethnicity and CMV serostatus were compiled together with the repertoire data. In a later genetic analysis, genome-wide SNP genotypes for about 60% of the 666 donors were used, and that subset was treated as a discovery cohort. Every discovery cohort repertoire had been produced on one sequencing platform. Both class I and class II loci were covered by HLA typing, at four-digit resolution. The number of typed donors differed by locus: roughly 620-630 for A, B, C, DRB1 and DQB1; some 540 for DQA1; approximately 600 for DPA1; and about 470 for DPB1. Because of strong linkage in the cohort, roughly five DR-DQ haplotypes were treated as single units for association and clustering. On average, over 200,000 unique TCR beta nucleotide sequences were sequenced per donor among more than 350 genotyped donors of the cohort, with around 19% of those sequences being non-productive. What the research found in general, with its limitations: When HLA alleles, especially DR and DQ, strongly co-occurred, TCR associations were difficult to assign to individual alleles. Broadly in line with IMGT annotations, most TCR beta V segments showed up in productive rearrangements about 87% or about 30% of the time in an earlier analysis of approximately 600 of the donors. According to a later analysis, parvovirus B19, influenza, CMV and Epstein-Barr virus appeared linked to several top co-occurrence clusters. In a later analysis, HLA-associated TCR beta chains were found to be more clonally expanded and to have lower generation probabilities than equally common non-associated chains. Immune exposure information for the cohort was limited to CMV serostatus. Across donors, most TCR sequences were observed very rarely, whereas some public TCRs were present in many individuals. The sequencing pipeline was judged likely to have produced a cluster of highly shared sequence variants as a technical artifact. Presence/absence analyses assumed roughly uniform sequencing depth across donors, an assumption that may not hold. The classifier was reported to diagnose cytomegalovirus status with high specificity and sensitivity in both the original and validation cohorts. This cohort had only TCR beta chains sequenced, and the lack of alpha or paired-chain data limited which features could be detected. Linkage disequilibrium might explain the correlated functional status among segregating V segments, but an unknown experimental factor could not be excluded. A further reported finding was that TCR beta sequences accurately predicted the HLA-A and HLA-B alleles for most subjects in the first cohort. A later analysis found that TCR association rates varied across HLA loci, with DRB1 alleles showing the most associated TCRs and HLA-C alleles the fewest. V-gene and J-gene trimming of TCR beta chains was associated with a missense DCLRE1C variant in a later genetic analysis, and the association was replicated in an independent cohort. According to a later analysis, most CMV-associated TCR beta chains appeared to be HLA-restricted, and the HLA associations seemed to be driven largely by CMV exposure. At a false discovery rate of 0.05, a later analysis linked some 17,000 TCR beta sequences to specific HLA alleles. In the study, some 160 TCR beta chains were listed as associated with cytomegalovirus. According to a later genetic analysis, donors in an Asian-associated ancestry cluster had fewer N-insertions in productive TCRs than the approximately 650-donor mean. The 87-base-pair reads could not distinguish some IMGT-functional V segments, including TRBV6-2 and TRBV6-3, so those segments were excluded. Some 16 rarely observed V segments, including chromosome 9 orphons, were excluded from the earlier analysis of almost 600 of the donors because counts were too low. The authors suggested that the approach could potentially be generalized to other disease states and immunological phenotypes. Because some donors lacked HLA typing at each locus, the association tests relied only on the typed subset. In vitro tests confirmed that a few of the cytomegalovirus-associated TCR beta chains recognize cytomegalovirus antigens.

The cohort comprised under 700 healthy bone marrow donors. All cohort members were sampled while nominally healthy, although unrecorded immune exposures were likely present. The donor was CMV seronegative and belonged to the group of around 400 seronegative cohort members. Every donor gave a peripheral blood sample, and the peripheral blood mononuclear cells from that sample were used for TCR beta sequencing. Genomic DNA extraction from the blood cell samples was performed with the Qiagen DNeasy Blood Extraction Kit. The library was prepared using the immunoSEQ multiplex PCR assay. For the multiplex PCR, a mixture combining 60 forward primers for TCR Vbeta segments and 13 reverse primers for TCR Jbeta segments was used. The CDR3 region of rearranged TCR beta genes was amplified from genomic DNA with a multiplex PCR assay. On the Illumina HiSeq System, the amplified TCR beta libraries were sequenced as 87-base-pair reads. The source study handled its data this way. A later analysis tallied roughly 78 million unique TCR beta chains across the approximately 670 repertoires, and around 10 million of those chains were shared by two or more donors. To remove PCR and sequencing errors, raw reads were error-corrected and collapsed into unique sequences using a nearest-neighbor algorithm that merged closely related sequences. V, D and J gene segments were assigned by aligning CDR3 sequences to IMGT reference sequences. Each retained sequence needed at least a six-nucleotide match to both a V gene segment and a J gene segment. A rearrangement was called productive if the CDR3 had no stop codons and remained in frame with V and J, and every other rearrangement was called non-productive. CDR3 was defined by IMGT convention, running from the second conserved V-encoded cysteine to the conserved J-encoded phenylalanine. The earlier analysis of 500 to 600 of the donors excluded sequences that lacked an unambiguous match to a single V gene segment. In an earlier analysis of some 590 of the donors, V segments were called functional above 56.7% productive rearrangements and were called segregating when the between-donor standard deviation exceeded 5%. To diagnose cytomegalovirus status from the catalog of TCR beta chain sequences, a statistical classification framework was built. In a later analysis, V and J genes were assigned by comparing TCR nucleotide sequences against IMGT/GENE-DB human TR gene sequences. The TCRdist pipeline was used in a later analysis to assign CDR3 sequences and most-parsimonious VDJ recombination scenarios. In a later analysis, each TCR beta chain was defined by its CDR3 amino acid sequence together with its V-gene family, and reads without a unique V-gene family were excluded. As a way to deal with suspected cross-contamination and a sequencing artifact, a later analysis dropped hundreds of nucleotide sequences that were highly shared and had low generation probability. In a later analysis, a clonal expansion index was calculated for each public chain from normalized within-repertoire ranks of inferred template counts. Generation probabilities in a later analysis came from a VDJ recombination model fitted to out-of-frame rearrangements, and those results were checked against IGoR. Hypergeometric tests were used in a later analysis to score TCR-TCR, TCR-HLA and TCR-CMV co-occurrence, with a repertoire-size bias correction applied to the TCR pairs. To estimate false discovery rates, a later analysis permuted the HLA or CMV assignments 20 times. A later analysis grouped co-occurring TCRs with DBSCAN, adding TCRdist sequence similarity when clustering within HLA-allele-positive subsets. For co-occurrence clustering, repertoires with fewer than 30,000 or more than 120,000 public chains were excluded, along with four to six repertoires with anomalous nucleotide sharing. TCRdb re-hosts the immuneACCESS table, in-frame sequences only. Its copies lack some clones; in the studies checked, an unresolved V gene accounts for under half of them, and the cause for the rest is not known. That table is the source of V, J and clone size, and D and trimming were worked out from the DNA. This sample has 160,000 or so clones in its table, and around three quarters of those were observed once. More than 0.8% of the sample belongs to the ten largest clones.

With respect to this clone: What antigen it recognizes has not been identified. Base qualities are not recorded, but no much larger clone differs from it by a single base.

The germline V gene sets CDR1 to SQVTM and CDR2 to ANQGSEA. The CDR3 measures 11 amino acids from cysteine to phenylalanine. The entry retains the CDR3 DNA only, 33 bases that are in frame from base 1. Recombination connected TRBV29-1 to TRBJ2-1, with the D gene call left open. The receptor's source is a woman aged 40 to 49 in good health and CMV-seronegative. Sequenced: PBMCs. The CDR3 protein: CIIKLTGEQFF. The DNA sequence is given as TGCATCATTAAGTTGACTGGTGAGCAGTTCTTC.